This TCR beta chain is from a study of control samples from healthy donors and cancer patients. The V gene lost 2 bases and the J gene lost 9 bases, with 17 bases spanning the gap. From germline, CDR1 is SGHTA and CDR2 FQGNSA. The CDR3 covers 15 residues. TCRdb keeps only in-frame clones here, not all; method: immunoSEQ multiplex PCR. The table has about 140,000 clones, roughly 89% seen once. V is TRBV7-2 and J is TRBJ2-1, with D tentatively TRBD1 or TRBD2 (5 bases each). Sequencing was performed on blood. The sequence was collected from a man between 18 and 29 years old in good health. As DNA, the CDR3 is TGTGCCAGCAGCTTAACTAGGGGAGAAGTGGCTGAGCAGTTCTTC. Its protein product is CASSLTRGEVAEQFF.